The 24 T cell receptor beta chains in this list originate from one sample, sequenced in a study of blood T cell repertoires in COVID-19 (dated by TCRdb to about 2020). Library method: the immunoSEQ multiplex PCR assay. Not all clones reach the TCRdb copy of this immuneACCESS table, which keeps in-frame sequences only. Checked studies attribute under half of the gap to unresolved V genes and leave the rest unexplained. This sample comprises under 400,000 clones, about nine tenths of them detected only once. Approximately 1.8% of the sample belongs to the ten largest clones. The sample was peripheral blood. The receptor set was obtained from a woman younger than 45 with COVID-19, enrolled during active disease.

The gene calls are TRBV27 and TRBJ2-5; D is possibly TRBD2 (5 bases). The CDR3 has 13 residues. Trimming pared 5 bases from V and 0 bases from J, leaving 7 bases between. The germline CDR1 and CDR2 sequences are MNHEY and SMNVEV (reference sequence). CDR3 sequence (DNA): TGTGCCAGCAGTAGGACTTACCAAGAGACCCAGTACTTC. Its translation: CASSRTYQETQYF.

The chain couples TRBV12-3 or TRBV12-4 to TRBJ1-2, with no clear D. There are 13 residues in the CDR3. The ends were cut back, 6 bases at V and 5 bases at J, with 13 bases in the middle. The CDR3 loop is CASSPGSFYGYTF. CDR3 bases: TGTGCCAGCAGCCCCGGGAGCTTTTATGGCTACACCTTC.

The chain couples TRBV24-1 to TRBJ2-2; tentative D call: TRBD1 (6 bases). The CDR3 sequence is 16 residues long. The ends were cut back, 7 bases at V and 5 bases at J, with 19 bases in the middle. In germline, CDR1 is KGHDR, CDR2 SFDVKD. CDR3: CATRGVSTGRTGELFF. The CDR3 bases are TGTGCCACCAGGGGAGTGTCGACAGGTCGGACCGGGGAGCTGTTTTTT.

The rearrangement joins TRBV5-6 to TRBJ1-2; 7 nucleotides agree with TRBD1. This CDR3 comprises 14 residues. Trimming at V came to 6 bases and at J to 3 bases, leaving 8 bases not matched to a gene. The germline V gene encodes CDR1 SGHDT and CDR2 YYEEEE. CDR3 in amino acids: CASIPTGFDYGYTF. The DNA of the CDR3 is TGTGCCAGCATCCCGACAGGGTTCGACTATGGCTACACCTTC.

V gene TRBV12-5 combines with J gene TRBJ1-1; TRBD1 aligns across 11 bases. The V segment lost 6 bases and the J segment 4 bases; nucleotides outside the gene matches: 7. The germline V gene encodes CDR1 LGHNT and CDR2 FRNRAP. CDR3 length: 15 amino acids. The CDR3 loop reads CASGTWTGGGTEAFF. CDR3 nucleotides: TGTGCTAGTGGCACCTGGACAGGGGGCGGCACTGAAGCTTTCTTT.

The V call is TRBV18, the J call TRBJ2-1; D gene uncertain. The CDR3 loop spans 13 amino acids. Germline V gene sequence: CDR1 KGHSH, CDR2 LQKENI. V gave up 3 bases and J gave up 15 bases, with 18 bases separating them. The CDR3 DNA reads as TGTGCCAGCTCACCCCCTCGCCTCGCCTATCCGTTCTTC. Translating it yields CASSPPRLAYPFF. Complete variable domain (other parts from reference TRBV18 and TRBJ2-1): NAGVMQNPRHLVRRRGQEARLRCSPMKGHSHVYWYRQLPEEGLKFMVYLQKENIIDESGMPKERFSAEFPKEGPSILRIQQVVRGDSAAYFCASSPPRLAYPFFGPGTRLTVL.

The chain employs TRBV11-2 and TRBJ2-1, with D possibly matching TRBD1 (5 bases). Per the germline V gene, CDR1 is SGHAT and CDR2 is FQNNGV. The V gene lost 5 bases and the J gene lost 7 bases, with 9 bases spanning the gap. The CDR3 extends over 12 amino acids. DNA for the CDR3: TGTGCCAGCAGCCGACAGTGGAATGAGCAGTTCTTC. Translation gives CASSRQWNEQFF.

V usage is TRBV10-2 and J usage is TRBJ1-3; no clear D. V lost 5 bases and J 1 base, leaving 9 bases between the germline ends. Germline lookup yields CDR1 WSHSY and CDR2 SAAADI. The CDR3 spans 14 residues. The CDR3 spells CASSPSTSGNTIYF. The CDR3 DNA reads TGCGCCAGCAGTCCGTCAACATCTGGAAACACCATATATTTT.

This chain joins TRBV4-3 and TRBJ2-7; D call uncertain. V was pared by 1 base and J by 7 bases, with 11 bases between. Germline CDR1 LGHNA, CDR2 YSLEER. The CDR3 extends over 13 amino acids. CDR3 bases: TGCGCCAGCAGCCAAGTCACCTATCGGGAGCAGTACTTC. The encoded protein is CASSQVTYREQYF.

CDR3 sequence reads: CASSLRQGVGNTEAFF. In DNA, the CDR3 is TGTGCCAGCAGTTTAAGGCAGGGGGTTGGGAACACTGAAGCTTTCTTT. The gene calls are TRBV28 and TRBJ1-1; 7 positions agree with TRBD1. The CDR3 sequence is 16 residues long. Germline V gene lookup returns CDR1 MDHEN and CDR2 SYDVKM. J gave up 1 base and V 2 bases, and 7 bases lay outside the gene matches.

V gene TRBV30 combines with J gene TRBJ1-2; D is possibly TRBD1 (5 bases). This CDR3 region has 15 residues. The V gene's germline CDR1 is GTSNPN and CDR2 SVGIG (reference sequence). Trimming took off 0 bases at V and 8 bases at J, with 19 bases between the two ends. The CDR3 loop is CAWSVPKRGTLGYTF. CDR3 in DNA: TGTGCCTGGAGTGTACCGAAAAGGGGCACTTTGGGCTACACCTTC.

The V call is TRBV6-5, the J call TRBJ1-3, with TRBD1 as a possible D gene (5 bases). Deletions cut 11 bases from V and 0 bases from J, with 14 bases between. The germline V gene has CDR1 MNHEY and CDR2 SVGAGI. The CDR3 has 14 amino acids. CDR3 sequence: CAGTQENSGNTIYF. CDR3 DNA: TGTGCCGGAACACAGGAAAACTCTGGAAACACCATATATTTT.

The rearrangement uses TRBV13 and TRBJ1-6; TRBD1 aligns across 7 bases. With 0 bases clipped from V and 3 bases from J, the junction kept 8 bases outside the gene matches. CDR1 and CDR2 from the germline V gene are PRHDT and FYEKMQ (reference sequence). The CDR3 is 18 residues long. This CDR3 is CASSLGLSRDSYNSPLHF. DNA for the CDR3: TGTGCCAGCAGCTTAGGCCTAAGTCGGGACAGCTATAATTCACCCCTCCACTTT.

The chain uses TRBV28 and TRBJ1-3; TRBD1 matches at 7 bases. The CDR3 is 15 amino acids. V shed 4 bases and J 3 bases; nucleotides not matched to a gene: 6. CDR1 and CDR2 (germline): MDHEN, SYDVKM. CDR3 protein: CASSSHPGGGNTIYF. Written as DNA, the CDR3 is TGTGCCAGCAGTTCTCATCCAGGGGGTGGAAACACCATATATTTT.

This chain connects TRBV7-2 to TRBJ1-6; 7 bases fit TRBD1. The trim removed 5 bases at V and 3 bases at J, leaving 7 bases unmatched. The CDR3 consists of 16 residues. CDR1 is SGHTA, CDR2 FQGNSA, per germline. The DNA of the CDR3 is TGTGCCAGCAGCCCTCAGGGACAGCTCTATAATTCACCCCTCCACTTT. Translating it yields CASSPQGQLYNSPLHF.

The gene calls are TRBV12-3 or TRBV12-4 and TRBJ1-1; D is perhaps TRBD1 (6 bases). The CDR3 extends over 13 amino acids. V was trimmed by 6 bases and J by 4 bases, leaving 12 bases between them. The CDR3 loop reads CASSQGGVTEAFF. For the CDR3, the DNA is TGTGCCAGCAGCCAAGGGGGAGTCACTGAAGCTTTCTTT.

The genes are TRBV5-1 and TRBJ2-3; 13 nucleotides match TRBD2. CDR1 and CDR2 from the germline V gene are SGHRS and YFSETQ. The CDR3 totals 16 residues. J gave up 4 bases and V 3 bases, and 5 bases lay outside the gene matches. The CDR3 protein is CASSSTSGGGPDTQYF. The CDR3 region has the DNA TGCGCCAGCAGCTCTACTAGCGGGGGGGGCCCAGATACGCAGTATTTT. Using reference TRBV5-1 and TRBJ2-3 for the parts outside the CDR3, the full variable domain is KAGVTQTPRYLIKTRGQQVTLSCSPISGHRSVSWYQQTPGQGLQFLFEYFSETQRNKGNFPGRFSGRQFSNSRSEMNVSTLELGDSALYLCASSSTSGGGPDTQYFGPGTRLTVL.

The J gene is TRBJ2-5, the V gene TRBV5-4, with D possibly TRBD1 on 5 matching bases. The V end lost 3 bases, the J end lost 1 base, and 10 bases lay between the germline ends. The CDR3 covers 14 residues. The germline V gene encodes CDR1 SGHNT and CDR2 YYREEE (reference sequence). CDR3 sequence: CASSSTGIQETQYF. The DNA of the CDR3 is TGTGCCAGCAGCTCCACAGGAATCCAAGAGACCCAGTACTTC.

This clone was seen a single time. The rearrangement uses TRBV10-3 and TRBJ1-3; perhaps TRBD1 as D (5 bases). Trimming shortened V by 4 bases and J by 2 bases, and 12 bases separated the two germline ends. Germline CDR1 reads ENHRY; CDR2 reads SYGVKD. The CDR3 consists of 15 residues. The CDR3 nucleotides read TGTGCCATCAGTGCTACAGGCTTGACTGGAAACACCATATATTTT. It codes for CAISATGLTGNTIYF.

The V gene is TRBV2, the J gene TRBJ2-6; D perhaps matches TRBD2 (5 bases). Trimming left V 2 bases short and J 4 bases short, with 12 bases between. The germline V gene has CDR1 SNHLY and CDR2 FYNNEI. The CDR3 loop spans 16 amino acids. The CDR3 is CASSEREPSGANVLTF. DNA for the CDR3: TGTGCCAGCAGTGAAAGGGAGCCCTCCGGGGCCAACGTCCTGACTTTC.

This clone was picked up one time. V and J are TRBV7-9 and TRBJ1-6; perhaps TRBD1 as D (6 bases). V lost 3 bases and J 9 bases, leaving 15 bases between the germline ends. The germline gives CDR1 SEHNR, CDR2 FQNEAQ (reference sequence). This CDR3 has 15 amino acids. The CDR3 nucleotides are TGTGCCAGCAGCTTTGCCACAGGGCCGCGTTCACCCCTCCACTTT. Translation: CASSFATGPRSPLHF.

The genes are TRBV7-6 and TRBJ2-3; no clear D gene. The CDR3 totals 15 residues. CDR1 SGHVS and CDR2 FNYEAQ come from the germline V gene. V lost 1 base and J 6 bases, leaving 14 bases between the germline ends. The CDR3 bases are TGTGCCAGCAGCTTAGTGGGCATTCCGTTGGATACGCAGTATTTT. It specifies CASSLVGIPLDTQYF.

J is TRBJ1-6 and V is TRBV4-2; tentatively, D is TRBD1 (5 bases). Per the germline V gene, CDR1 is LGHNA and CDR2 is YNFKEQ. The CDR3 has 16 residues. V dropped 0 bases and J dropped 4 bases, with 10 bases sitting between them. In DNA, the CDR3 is TGTGCCAGCAGCCAAGAGATGGGACTGTATAATTCACCCCTCCACTTT. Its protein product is CASSQEMGLYNSPLHF.

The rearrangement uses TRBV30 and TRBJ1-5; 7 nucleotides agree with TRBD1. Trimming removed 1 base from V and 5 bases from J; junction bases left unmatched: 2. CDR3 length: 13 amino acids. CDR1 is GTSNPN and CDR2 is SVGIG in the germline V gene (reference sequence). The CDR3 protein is CAWSAGGYQPQHF. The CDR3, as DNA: TGTGCCTGGAGTGCAGGGGGATATCAGCCCCAGCATTTT.